What follows are 26 T cell receptor beta chains derived from one specimen sequenced in a study of shared clonotypes between healthy human individuals. Terminally differentiated effector memory CD45RA+ cells were excluded from the naive CD8 cells, which were CD45RO-negative and positively selected for CCR7. TCRdb keeps only in-frame clones here, not all; method: immunoSEQ multiplex PCR. This sample carries approximately 2,000,000 clones, about 93% of them seen once, and the ten largest clones take more than 1.5%. The sequencing sample was made of naive CD8+ T cells from PBMCs. All receptors derive from a man aged 18 to 29 in good health. Some clones in this sample may be carry-over from other donors' samples.

The chain joins TRBV30 to TRBJ2-7; D is unresolved. Trimming removed 0 bases at V and 3 bases at J, with 15 bases between. The germline CDR1 and CDR2 sequences are GTSNPN and SVGIG (reference sequence). The CDR3 consists of 15 residues. The CDR3 DNA follows: TGTGCCTGGAGTGTACCCGAAGGCCCAAACTACGAGCAGTACTTC. Its translation is CAWSVPEGPNYEQYF.

The J gene is TRBJ2-1, the V gene TRBV9; TRBD2 might be the D (6 bases). V was trimmed by 0 bases and J by 8 bases, leaving 15 bases between them. The CDR3 is 15 amino acids. Germline lookup yields CDR1 SGDLS and CDR2 YYNGEE. In nucleotides, the CDR3 is TGTGCCAGCAGCGTAGGGGACCGGGAGTTAGATGAGCAGTTCTTC. It codes for CASSVGDRELDEQFF.

The V gene is TRBV28, the J gene TRBJ2-7; TRBD1 agrees at 7 bases. V lost 7 bases and J lost 7; bases outside the gene matches: 10. The CDR3 is 13 amino acids. In germline, CDR1 is MDHEN, CDR2 SYDVKM. CDR3 nucleotides: TGTGCCAGCATCAAGGGCAGGGGGTGGGAGCAGTACTTC. Its protein product is CASIKGRGWEQYF. Drawing the rest from reference TRBV28 and TRBJ2-7, the complete variable domain is DVKVTQSSRYLVKRTGEKVFLECVQDMDHENMFWYRQDPGLGLRLIYFSYDVKMKEKGDIPEGYSVSREKKERFSLILESASTNQTSMYLCASIKGRGWEQYFGPGTRLTVT.

The V call is TRBV6-1, the J call TRBJ2-7; D is unclear. The CDR3 is 12 residues long. V was cut by 2 bases and J by 3 bases, with 5 bases left in between. Germline V gives CDR1 MNHNS, CDR2 SASEGT. CDR3 sequence reads: CASSELVYEQYF. The CDR3 bases are TGTGCCAGCAGTGAATTGGTCTACGAGCAGTACTTC.

The chain uses TRBV27 and TRBJ2-5; 14 bases fit TRBD2. V trimming: 11 bases; J trimming: 3 bases; junction bases outside the gene matches: 5. Looked up from germline, CDR1 is MNHEY and CDR2 is SMNVEV (reference sequence). The CDR3 extends over 14 amino acids. CDR3 residues: CAAGTSGREETQYF. The CDR3 DNA sequence: TGTGCCGCCGGGACTAGCGGGAGAGAAGAGACCCAGTACTTC.

V and J are TRBV7-2 and TRBJ2-1; D is perhaps TRBD2 (6 bases). This CDR3 has 13 amino acids. V lost 5 bases and J 11 bases, leaving 16 bases between the germline ends. Germline V gene lookup returns CDR1 SGHTA and CDR2 FQGNSA. This CDR3 reads CASSPGLPPQQFF. CDR3 bases: TGTGCCAGCAGCCCGGGACTCCCTCCCCAGCAGTTCTTC.

This chain links TRBV29-1 with TRBJ1-1; 11 bases fit TRBD1. The trim removed 7 bases at V and 5 bases at J, leaving 12 bases unmatched. This CDR3 is 15 amino acids long. Germline CDR1 SQVTM, CDR2 ANQGSEA. In DNA, the CDR3 is TGCAGCGCAACCTGGGCCGGGACAGGGGGGACTGAAGCTTTCTTT. This codes for CSATWAGTGGTEAFF.

This clone came up a few times. CDR3 region: CASSFDGSSYEQYF. CDR3 bases: TGTGCCAGCAGCTTTGACGGCAGTTCCTACGAGCAGTACTTC. The chain has TRBV5-4 and TRBJ2-7; D remains unclear. V gave up 2 bases and J gave up 1 base, with 10 bases separating them. The CDR3 is 14 residues long. Looked up from germline, CDR1 is SGHNT and CDR2 is YYREEE (reference sequence). The whole variable domain, remainder taken from reference TRBV5-4 and TRBJ2-7, is ETGVTQSPTHLIKTRGQQVTLRCSSQSGHNTVSWYQQALGQGPQFIFQYYREEENGRGNFPPRFSGLQFPNYSSELNVNALELDDSALYLCASSFDGSSYEQYFGPGTRLTVT.

The CDR3 loop is CASMGGSGATYNEQFF. The CDR3 DNA follows: TGTGCCAGCATGGGGGGGAGCGGGGCCACCTACAATGAGCAGTTCTTC. The V gene is TRBV2, the J gene TRBJ2-1, with TRBD2 matching over 7 bases. CDR1 is SNHLY, CDR2 FYNNEI, per germline. The CDR3 sequence is 16 residues long. J gave up 2 bases and V 7 bases, and 11 bases lay outside the gene matches.

The chain couples TRBV19 to TRBJ1-4; a weak D match, TRBD1 (5 bases). The CDR3 is 15 residues long. V was clipped by 3 bases and J by 0 bases, with 8 bases between them. Germline V gene sequence: CDR1 LNHDA, CDR2 SQIVND (reference sequence). The CDR3 is CASSIGGTTNEKLFF. The DNA for the CDR3 is TGTGCCAGTAGTATTGGGGGTACAACTAATGAAAAACTGTTTTTT.

The chain carries TRBV25-1 and TRBJ2-3, with a weak D call TRBD1 (6 bases). There are 16 residues in the CDR3. Trimming left V 0 bases short and J 5 bases short, with 15 bases between. Germline V gives CDR1 MGHDK, CDR2 SYGVNS. CDR3 sequence reads: CASSEYYTKGEDTQYF. The CDR3 DNA reads TGTGCCAGCAGTGAATACTACACCAAGGGGGAAGATACGCAGTATTTT. Combining the CDR3 with reference TRBV25-1 and TRBJ2-3 gives the whole variable domain EADIYQTPRYLVIGTGKKITLECSQTMGHDKMYWYQQDPGMELHLIHYSYGVNSTEKGDLSSESTVSRIRTEHFPLTLESARPSHTSQYLCASSEYYTKGEDTQYFGPGTRLTVL.

This clone was seen once. This chain's CDR3 is CASSLDLSIYYEQYF. In DNA form, the CDR3 reads TGTGCCAGCAGCTTGGACCTTTCTATCTACTACGAGCAGTACTTC. The rearrangement joins TRBV5-5 to TRBJ2-7, with D uncertain. Germline lookup yields CDR1 SGHKS and CDR2 YYEKEE (reference sequence). CDR3 length: 15 residues. The V end lost 0 bases, the J end lost 3 bases, and 13 bases lay between the germline ends. The complete variable domain, with remaining parts taken from reference TRBV5-5 and TRBJ2-7, reads DAGVTQSPTHLIKTRGQQVTLRCSPISGHKSVSWYQQVLGQGPQFIFQYYEKEERGRGNFPDRFSARQFPNYSSELNVNALLLGDSALYLCASSLDLSIYYEQYFGPGTRLTVT.

The rearrangement joins TRBV4-1 to TRBJ2-7, with D maybe TRBD1 (7 bases). Trimming took off 4 bases at V and 1 base at J, with 11 bases between the two ends. Germline V CDR1 and CDR2: MGHRA, YSYEKL. This CDR3 has 14 residues. CDR3 region: CASSPSGGSYEQYF. DNA for the CDR3: TGCGCCAGCAGCCCTTCAGGGGGGTCCTACGAGCAGTACTTC.

The chain couples TRBV5-6 to TRBJ2-7, with D maybe TRBD2 (6 bases). CDR1 SGHDT and CDR2 YYEEEE come from the germline V gene. The length of the CDR3 is 12 residues. V dropped 4 bases and J dropped 3 bases, with 8 bases sitting between them. The CDR3 loop is CASSMGGYEQYF. The CDR3, as DNA: TGTGCCAGCAGCATGGGAGGCTACGAGCAGTACTTC.

The chain carries TRBV29-1 and TRBJ1-2; TRBD1 is a possible D gene (5 bases). V was shortened by 6 bases and J by 2 bases, with 28 bases between the two germline ends. CDR1 and CDR2 from the germline V gene are SQVTM and ANQGSEA. The CDR3 spans 18 residues. The DNA for the CDR3 is TGCAGCGTCCTCATCTTCGGGGGTACAGGTGATCAAAACTATGGCTACACCTTC. Its protein is CSVLIFGGTGDQNYGYTF.

The chain uses TRBV11-2 and TRBJ2-7; the match to TRBD1 covers 8 bases. This CDR3 is built from 15 residues. The germline V gene encodes CDR1 SGHAT and CDR2 FQNNGV. The ends lost 5 bases at V and 6 bases at J; junction bases unmatched: 12. The CDR3 DNA reads TGTGCCAGCAGCGCCGAGCCCGGACAGGGTAGCGAGCAGTACTTC. Its protein is CASSAEPGQGSEQYF.

V is TRBV15 and J is TRBJ2-1, with 12 bases matching TRBD2. The CDR3 spans 19 residues. After removal of 2 bases from V and 7 bases from J, the junction contained 15 bases not matched to a gene. Germline V gives CDR1 LNHNV, CDR2 YYDKDF (reference sequence). DNA for the CDR3: TGTGCCACCAGCAGACCCCGCCAGCTAGCGGGAGGGCTCTGGAATGAGCAGTTCTTC. This sequence encodes CATSRPRQLAGGLWNEQFF.

V usage is TRBV7-8 and J usage is TRBJ2-1; 7 bases agree with TRBD2. This CDR3 contains 16 residues. V shed 2 bases, J shed 4 bases, and the junction held 8 bases outside the gene matches. Germline V gene data show CDR1 as SGHVS and CDR2 as FQNEAQ. The CDR3 here is CASSLPSSGEYNEQFF. CDR3 sequence (DNA): TGTGCCAGCAGCTTACCCTCTAGCGGAGAGTACAATGAGCAGTTCTTC. Variable domain in full (rest from reference TRBV7-8 and TRBJ2-1): GAGVSQSPRYKVAKRGQDVALRCDPISGHVSLFWYQQALGQGPEFLTYFQNEAQLDKSGLPSDRFFAERPEGSVSTLKIQRTQQEDSAVYLCASSLPSSGEYNEQFFGPGTRLTVL.

Of note for this clone: The identical CDR3 is also encoded by other nucleotide sequences in the sample. V is TRBV27 and J is TRBJ1-1, with 8 bases fitting TRBD1. V trimming: 2 bases; J trimming: 3 bases; junction bases outside the gene matches: 2. The CDR3 is 14 amino acids. Germline V gene sequence: CDR1 MNHEY, CDR2 SMNVEV (reference sequence). This CDR3 reads CASSLTGGDTEAFF. DNA for the CDR3: TGTGCCAGCAGTTTAACAGGGGGGGACACTGAAGCTTTCTTT.

This rearrangement joins TRBV27 to TRBJ2-7; D is possibly TRBD2 (5 bases). The CDR3 has 13 residues. The V gene lost 6 bases and the J gene lost 2 bases, with 11 bases spanning the gap. CDR1 is MNHEY and CDR2 is SMNVEV in the germline V gene (reference sequence). This chain's CDR3 is CASSQDSPYEQYF. The CDR3 coding sequence is TGTGCCAGCAGCCAGGACTCACCCTACGAGCAGTACTTC.

The chain joins TRBV13 to TRBJ1-5; D unresolved. The CDR3 has 13 amino acids. Germline V gene data show CDR1 as PRHDT and CDR2 as FYEKMQ (reference sequence). V was shortened by 6 bases and J by 5 bases, with 11 bases between the two germline ends. The CDR3 loop reads CASSSGPDQPQHF. Here the CDR3 DNA reads TGTGCCAGCAGTAGTGGACCCGATCAGCCCCAGCATTTT.

The chain uses TRBV28 and TRBJ1-1; D is perhaps TRBD1 (6 bases). The V gene's germline CDR1 is MDHEN and CDR2 SYDVKM. The V and J ends lost 3 bases and 6 bases respectively, with 14 bases between them. This CDR3 has 14 residues. Here the CDR3 DNA reads TGTGCCAGCAGTTTCAGGGGAAGGGCCGCTGAAGCTTTCTTT. It codes for CASSFRGRAAEAFF.

The chain employs TRBV4-2 and TRBJ2-7; possible D gene TRBD2, 5 bases. The V end was cut by 3 bases, the J end by 0 bases, with 12 bases between. The length of the CDR3 is 15 residues. Germline V gene lookup returns CDR1 LGHNA and CDR2 YNFKEQ. The CDR3 sequence is CASSQGGSPSYEQYF. The CDR3 nucleotides read TGTGCCAGCAGCCAGGGCGGGTCCCCCTCCTACGAGCAGTACTTC.

The chain employs TRBV12-5 and TRBJ2-3; D may correspond to TRBD1 or TRBD2 (5 bases each). V lost 6 bases to trimming and J lost 3 bases, with 19 bases between them. In germline, CDR1 is LGHNT, CDR2 FRNRAP. The CDR3 totals 16 residues. The CDR3 nucleotides are TGTGCTAGTGGCCACGGGGACCCCTCCTTAACAGATACGCAGTATTTT. Translation gives CASGHGDPSLTDTQYF. The variable domain in full, with the rest retrieved from reference TRBV12-5 and TRBJ2-3, is DARVTQTPRHKVTEMGQEVTMRCQPILGHNTVFWYRQTMMQGLELLAYFRNRAPLDDSGMPKDRFSAEMPDATLATLKIQPSEPRDSAVYFCASGHGDPSLTDTQYFGPGTRLTVL.

The chain carries TRBV27 and TRBJ2-7; TRBD1 agrees at 7 bases. Trimming cost V 5 bases and J 4 bases; bases outside gene matches: 8. Germline V lookup: CDR1 MNHEY, CDR2 SMNVEV (reference sequence). The CDR3 runs to 14 residues. As DNA, the CDR3 is TGTGCCAGCAGTAATACAGGGGCAACATACGAGCAGTACTTC. Translated, it gives CASSNTGATYEQYF.

The sample holds one count of this clone. The J gene is TRBJ2-2, the V gene TRBV9, with TRBD1 as a possible D gene (5 bases). The germline gives CDR1 SGDLS, CDR2 YYNGEE. The CDR3 consists of 17 residues. V lost 3 bases to trimming and J lost 0 bases, with 15 bases between them. The CDR3 DNA reads as TGTGCCAGCAGCGACCCCTCGACAGACCCGAACACCGGGGAGCTGTTTTTT. Its protein product is CASSDPSTDPNTGELFF.